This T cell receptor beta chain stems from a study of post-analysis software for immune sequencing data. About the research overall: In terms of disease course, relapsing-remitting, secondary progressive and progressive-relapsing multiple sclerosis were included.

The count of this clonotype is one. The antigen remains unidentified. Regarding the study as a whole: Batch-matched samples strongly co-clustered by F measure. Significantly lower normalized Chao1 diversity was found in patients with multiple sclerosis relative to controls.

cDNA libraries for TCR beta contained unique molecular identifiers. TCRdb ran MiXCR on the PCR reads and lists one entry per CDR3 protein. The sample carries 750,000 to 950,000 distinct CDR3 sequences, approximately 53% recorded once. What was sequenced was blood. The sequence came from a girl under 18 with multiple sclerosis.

The CDR3 DNA is TGTGCCACCAGCAGAGGGACGGTTAATCAGCCCCAGCATTTT. It is translated as CATSRGTVNQPQHF. The gene calls are TRBV15 and TRBJ1-5; the D is unclear. The CDR3 is 14 amino acids. The germline gives CDR1 LNHNV, CDR2 YYDKDF (reference sequence). The V end lost 1 base, the J end lost 4 bases, and 8 bases lay between the germline ends.